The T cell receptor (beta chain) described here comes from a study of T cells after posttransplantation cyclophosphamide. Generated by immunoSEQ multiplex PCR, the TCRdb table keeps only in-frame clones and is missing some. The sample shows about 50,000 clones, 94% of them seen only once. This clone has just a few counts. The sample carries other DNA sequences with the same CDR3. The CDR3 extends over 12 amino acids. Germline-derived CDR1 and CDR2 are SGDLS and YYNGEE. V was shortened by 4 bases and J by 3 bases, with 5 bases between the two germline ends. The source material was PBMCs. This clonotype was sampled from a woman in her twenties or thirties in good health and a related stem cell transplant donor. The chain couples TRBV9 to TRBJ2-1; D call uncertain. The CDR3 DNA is TGTGCCAGCAGCTCAAACTACAATGAGCAGTTCTTC. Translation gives CASSSNYNEQFF.